These 5 T cell receptor beta chains were all obtained from the same sample, sequenced in a study of metastatic and nonmetastatic thyroid tumors. Among the patients, none had received any treatment before thyroid surgery. Using MiXCR, TCRdb re-called clones from the PCR reads. Among 25,000 or so clones listed, 15% were seen once. The sequencing input was blood. The receptors here all came from a male donor with papillary thyroid cancer or a benign thyroid nodule (not recorded which). Some clones in this sample may be carry-over from other donors' samples.

Details on this clone: A junction end diverges from the germline sequence, so it may reflect a read error. Other DNA sequences in this sample translate to the same CDR3. The V and J genes are TRBV4-1 and TRBJ1-3; 8 bases are shared with TRBD1. Germline-derived CDR1 and CDR2 are MGHRA and YSYEKL. The CDR3 runs to 17 residues. CDR3 coding DNA: TGCGCAAGCAGCCAAGATTGGGGACAGGTATCTGGAAACACCATATATTTT. This sequence encodes CASSQDWGQVSGNTIYF.

There are many counts of this clone. The chain employs TRBV7-9 and TRBJ1-5, with TRBD1 identical over 7 bases. The germline gives CDR1 SEHNR, CDR2 FQNEAQ (reference sequence). The junction had 4 bases not matched to a gene; V was cut back by 11 bases and J by 0 bases. The CDR3 is made up of 13 amino acids. The CDR3 nucleotides read TGTGCCGTCCAGGGGGTTAGCAATCAGCCCCAGCATTTT. Translation: CAVQGVSNQPQHF.

This clone has at least ten counts. This may stem from a read error, because a much larger clone lies one nucleotide away. The chain uses TRBV7-8 and TRBJ1-1; D remains unclear. V lost 2 bases and J lost 4, with 2 bases in between. CDR1 SGHVS and CDR2 FQNEAQ come from the germline V gene. The length of the CDR3 is 11 residues. CDR3 in DNA: TGTGCCAGCAGCTTACCCACTGAAGCTTTCTTT. Protein sequence: CASSLPTEAFF.

This clone was seen a handful of times. The V call is TRBV28, the J call TRBJ2-3; TRBD1 agrees at 9 bases. Germline-derived CDR1 and CDR2 are MDHEN and SYDVKM. The CDR3 sequence is 16 residues long. V was clipped by 5 bases and J by 5 bases; unmatched bases: 11. The CDR3 spells CASSVPGDRVGDTQYF. The CDR3 DNA reads TGTGCCAGCAGTGTACCCGGGGACAGGGTTGGAGATACGCAGTATTTT.

This clone was detected ten times or more. V and J are TRBV7-9 and TRBJ1-1; the D gene is possibly TRBD1 (5 bases). The germline V and J ends were trimmed by 1 base and 1 base, with 7 bases remaining between them. This CDR3 has 14 residues. Germline CDR1 reads SEHNR; CDR2 reads FQNEAQ (reference sequence). The CDR3 DNA reads TGTGCCAGCAGCTTAGAGGGGACGAACACTGAAGCTTTCTTT. It encodes CASSLEGTNTEAFF.